This T cell receptor beta chain was documented in a study of shared clonotypes between healthy human individuals. At a deep level, the assay was run. Clones were sequenced by immunoSEQ multiplex PCR, and TCRdb holds only the in-frame ones, with some missing. The sample includes 950,000 to 1,200,000 clones, 60% to 80% seen only once; the top ten take over 0.8%. This clone appeared once. Its target is not known. V was shortened by 1 base and J by 9 bases, with 13 bases between the two germline ends. The CDR3 has 14 residues. The germline V gene has CDR1 LGHNA and CDR2 YSLEER. Study findings and constraints: Clonotype sharing across donors was expected to vary with sequencing depth. Across subsets, estimated richness was generally greater for naive than for memory populations.

In the CD4+ fraction, cells were divided into CD45RA+ naive and CD45RA-negative memory subsets. The clonotype originates from a man younger than 35 in good health. Some clones in this sample may be carry-over from other donors' samples. The sequencing sample was made of memory CD4+ T cells from PBMCs. Subset meaning: CD45RA-negative fraction. The chain carries TRBV4-3 and TRBJ2-1; D is undetermined. The CDR3 reads CASSQATPIGEQFF. CDR3 coding DNA: TGCGCCAGCAGCCAAGCCACCCCGATCGGTGAGCAGTTCTTC.